These 5 T cell receptor beta chains originate from one sample sequenced in a study of cytomegalovirus exposure and HLA in healthy donors. Use of 60 Vbeta and 13 Jbeta primers characterized the PCR. Produced via immunoSEQ multiplex PCR; TCRdb's table is partial and in-frame only. The sample includes about 84,000 clones. The sample taken for sequencing was PBMCs. The receptors come from a man aged 45-65 years in good health and CMV-seronegative.

The V and J genes are TRBV28 and TRBJ1-1; D possibly corresponds to TRBD1 (6 bases). Trimming took off 3 bases at V and 1 base at J, with 9 bases between the two ends. The CDR3 is 14 amino acids. The V gene's germline CDR1 is MDHEN and CDR2 SYDVKM. The DNA of the CDR3 is TGTGCCAGCAGTTTGGGGGGGCCGAACACTGAAGCTTTCTTT. Its translation is CASSLGGPNTEAFF.

V is TRBV29-1 and J is TRBJ1-1; D is unclear. This CDR3 is 12 amino acids long. CDR1 is SQVTM and CDR2 is ANQGSEA in the germline V gene. V lost 3 bases and J lost 2, with 7 bases in between. The CDR3 reads CSVDPGNTEAFF. The CDR3 coding sequence is TGCAGCGTTGACCCGGGAAACACTGAAGCTTTCTTT.

V usage is TRBV19 and J usage is TRBJ1-5; TRBD1 matches at 9 bases. The CDR3 totals 15 residues. Germline CDR1 LNHDA, CDR2 SQIVND (reference sequence). With 6 bases clipped from V and 7 bases from J, the junction kept 10 bases outside the gene matches. CDR3 protein: CASSATGGRGQPQHF. In DNA form, the CDR3 reads TGTGCCAGTAGCGCTACAGGGGGCCGGGGGCAGCCCCAGCATTTT.

The genes are TRBV27 and TRBJ2-5; TRBD2 matches 8 bases. CDR1 MNHEY and CDR2 SMNVEV come from the germline V gene (reference sequence). V was clipped by 3 bases and J by 2 bases; unmatched bases: 8. The CDR3 extends over 16 amino acids. CDR3 sequence reads: CASSFGLAPIQETQYF. In DNA form, the CDR3 reads TGTGCCAGCAGTTTCGGACTAGCCCCAATTCAAGAGACCCAGTACTTC.

This chain links TRBV6-1 with TRBJ1-3; 8 bases map to TRBD1. The CDR3 spans 16 residues. Per the germline V gene, CDR1 is MNHNS and CDR2 is SASEGT. J gave up 2 bases and V 4 bases, and 7 bases lay outside the gene matches. CDR3 protein: CASSAPDRATGNTIYF. The CDR3 DNA sequence: TGTGCCAGCAGTGCCCCGGACAGGGCAACTGGAAACACCATATATTTT.